One T cell receptor (beta chain) is described in this entry. A read error may produce the germline difference seen at one junction end. Genomic DNA, serving as template, underwent TCR beta VDJ and CDR3 profiling. TCRdb re-called the reads with MiXCR, one entry per CDR3 protein. The repertoire includes 200,000 to 300,000 distinct CDR3 sequences, roughly 82% of them detected once, and less than 50% sits in the top ten. The CDR3 is 14 residues long. Germline values: CDR1 LNHNV, CDR2 YYDKDF (reference sequence). The data originate from a study of CD8+CD57+ T cells in acquired aplastic anemia. It was patients with CD8+CD57+ cell expansion by flow cytometry who were chosen for sequencing.

The clonotype was recovered from a human donor with aplastic anemia. The J gene is TRBJ1-1, the V gene TRBV15, with D unresolved. The sequenced sample consisted of sorted CD4+, CD8+, or CD8+CD57+ T cells (not recorded which) from PBMCs. The CDR3 DNA sequence: TGTGCCAGCAGCGAGCGGGCGGAGCGAGATGAAGATTTCTTT. Its translation: CASSERAERDEDFF.